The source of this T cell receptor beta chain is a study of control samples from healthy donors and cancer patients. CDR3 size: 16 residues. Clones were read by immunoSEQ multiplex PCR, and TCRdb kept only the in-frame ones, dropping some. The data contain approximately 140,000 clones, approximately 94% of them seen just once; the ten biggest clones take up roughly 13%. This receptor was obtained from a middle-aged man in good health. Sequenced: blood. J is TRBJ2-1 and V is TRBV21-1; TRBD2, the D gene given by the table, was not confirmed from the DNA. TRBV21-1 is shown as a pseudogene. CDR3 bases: TGTGCCACCCCTAACCCGAGACTCGGCTCCTACAATGAGCAGTTCTTC. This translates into CATPNPRLGSYNEQFF.